This TCR beta chain came from a study of OX40 agonist ivuxolimab in advanced cancers. Study-wide context: Ivuxolimab was an agonistic, fully human IgG2 monoclonal antibody directed against OX40 (CD134), a costimulatory receptor. Intravenous ivuxolimab was administered to patients every 2 weeks at six dose levels: 0.01, 0.1, 0.3, 1.5, 3 and 10 mg/kg. Of the approximately 50 dose-escalation patients, hepatocellular carcinoma was present in around 20, melanoma in some 15, renal cell carcinoma in 9 and head and neck cancer in 9. A male proportion of roughly 85% and a mean age of approximately 61 years, ranging from about 23 to 79, were recorded for the dose-escalation cohort. Patients were allowed to have had prior anti-PD-1, anti-PD-L1 or anti-CTLA-4 therapy, and around 40% of the dose-escalation patients had previously received checkpoint inhibitors. Three dose-escalation patients achieved partial responses, one with hepatocellular carcinoma and two with cutaneous melanoma. The point of sequencing TCRbeta in the periphery was to test whether ivuxolimab changed TCR sequence diversity and drove clonal T-cell expansion. The paper describes the monotherapy dose-escalation part (N = 52 patients) of the phase I trial of ivuxolimab.

Comments on this clone: No cognate antigen has been identified for it. Base qualities are not provided; no much larger clone lies one nucleotide away.

Reading the germline V gene gives CDR1 MDHEN and CDR2 SYDVKM. Including the terminal cysteine and phenylalanine, the CDR3 comprises 15 residues. Solely the CDR3 DNA is kept, with 45 bases framed from the first base. The study at large found these results: Which antigens the clonally expanded peripheral T cells were specific for was not determined. At doses of 0.1 to 3.0 mg/kg, clonal expansion of both CD4+ and CD8+ blood T cells was observed from baseline to week 6. After ivuxolimab, expanded clones were on average more numerous among CD8+ T cells than among CD4+ T cells. Low levels of normalized T-cell clonal expansion were also seen in some patients who did not respond. In the 0.1-3.0 mg/kg groups, partial responders had among the lowest normalized peripheral clonal expansion, particularly in CD8+ T cells.

To sequence the TCRbeta CDR3 region, genomic DNA was isolated from the sorted cells. TCRbeta CDR3 regions were sequenced using the immunoSEQ Assay. TCRdb limited this immuneACCESS table to in-frame rearrangements with V and J called. A share of clones is missing; checked studies link under half to unresolved V genes, and the rest is unexplained. The sample records roughly 67,000 clones, roughly 86% of which are singletons. The ten largest make up about 4.8% of the sample. The trial excluded patients who had a history of autoimmune disease or were on systemic immunosuppression. Peripheral blood for TCR sequencing was collected from all dose cohorts at baseline, on cycle 4 day 1, and on cycle 7 day 1. Samples came from an open-label, multicenter, first-in-human phase I dose-escalation trial of ivuxolimab. Adults with locally advanced or metastatic melanoma, renal cell, hepatocellular, or head and neck squamous cell carcinoma were enrolled in the trial. Before TCR sequencing, CD4+ T cells and CD8+ T cells from peripheral blood were sorted into separate populations.

Sequenced here: CD4+ or CD8+ T cells sorted from blood, sampled in a trial of the OX40 agonist ivuxolimab. The chain couples TRBV28 to TRBJ2-5, with 11 bases in between that match TRBD1. The assigned J gene may be wrong: the sequence end matches TRBJ2-7 better. The sequence was obtained from an adult with an advanced solid tumor such as melanoma, head and neck, liver or kidney cancer. The CDR3 has the sequence CASSFLGQGVYEQYF. The DNA sequence is given as TGTGCCAGCAGTTTCTTGGGACAGGGGGTTTACGAGCAGTACTTC.